A selection of T cell receptor beta chains follows, all from one sample in a study of blood T cell repertoires in COVID-19. The assay was immunoSEQ multiplex PCR, and TCRdb's table has in-frame clones only and misses some. The sample holds about 120,000 clones, 81% seen once. Sequencing input: peripheral blood. These receptors were taken from a man aged 30 to 45 with COVID-19, enrolled during active disease. Each CDR3 is given without its conserved first and last residue.

v_call cdr3_aa
TRBV6-5 ASSYSRDRESYEQY
TRBV11-3 ASSLFLAGGLSYEQY
TRBV11-3 ASSSGQGNSEQY
TRBV7-6 ASSPDRVYITEAF
TRBV10-3 AISESRDRTSPLH
TRBV5-4 ASSAGGLASNEQF
TRBV5-4 ASSLTPGYEQY
TRBV11-2 ASSHPDRVRGSTEAF
TRBV7-2 ASSSSIEQY
TRBV12-5 ASGLKLEVNSPLH
TRBV19 ASSIEGRGLVFGNQPQH
TRBV7-6 ASSLTSGSSGELF
TRBV3-1/TRBV3-2 ASSLVGGTEAF
TRBV10-3 AIRSRENTEAF
TRBV24-1 ATSDKLAGVRF
TRBV6-5 ASSYLDRDGEKLF
TRBV4-1 ASQRSGGGENEQF
TRBV19 ASSPRGANTEAF
TRBV9 ASSRTVLNTEAF
TRBV18 ASSPRGTANTGELF
TRBV28 ASSSGQGAGYT
TRBV19 ASSRRGESTEAF
TRBV11-2 ASSLTGGNTEAF